This T cell receptor (beta chain) was captured by sequencing in a study of blood T cell repertoires in COVID-19. Study information: Collection of acute and convalescent COVID-19 samples took place in the United States, Italy and Spain. T cells, B-cell-depleted T cells, or PBMCs supplied cDNA or gDNA.

In the study's own analysis: By means of reference gene primer amplification, nucleated cell counts were estimated. TCRdb's table, derived via immunoSEQ multiplex PCR, lists solely in-frame clones and lacks some. Clone size and V and J calls were adopted from that table, with D and trimming inferred from the DNA. The repertoire has about 220,000 clones, approximately 84% of them found once; the top ten carry about 2.3%. This TCR came from a woman in her sixties or seventies with acute or convalescent COVID-19. Material for sequencing was peripheral blood.

CDR3 in amino acids: CASSQSRLLDEKLFF. Written as DNA, the CDR3 is TGCGCCAGCAGCCAATCGAGGTTGCTTGACGAAAAACTGTTTTTT. The V and J genes are TRBV4-3 and TRBJ1-4; no clear D gene. Germline loops: CDR1 LGHNA, CDR2 YSLEER. V lost 2 bases to trimming and J lost 8 bases, with 15 bases between them. This CDR3 is built from 15 residues.